The sequence of this T cell receptor beta chain was determined in a study of blood T cell repertoires in COVID-19. Looking at the study overall: The origin of the acute and convalescent COVID-19 samples was the United States, Italy and Spain. T cells, B-cell-depleted T cells, or PBMCs supplied cDNA or gDNA.

The CDR3 extends over 14 amino acids. Germline V CDR1 and CDR2: LNHDA, SQIVND (reference sequence). The V end lost 1 base, the J end lost 9 bases, and 13 bases lay between the germline ends. As processed by the authors: Amplification from reference gene primers served as the basis for estimated nucleated cell counts. TCRdb's copy holds only in-frame clones and misses some; the assay was immunoSEQ multiplex PCR. V, J and clone size reflect that table, while D and trimming were determined from the DNA. This table has roughly 53,000 clones, 80% to 85% appearing once. The sequenced sample consisted of peripheral blood. The chain joins TRBV19 to TRBJ2-1; D remains unclear. The clonotype was recovered from a man between 45 and 60 years old with acute or convalescent COVID-19. The DNA of the CDR3 is TGTGCCAGTAGTATAGGGGCAGGAAGTGGTGAGCAGTTCTTC. The encoded protein is CASSIGAGSGEQFF.